This entry features one T cell receptor beta chain sequence. The method was immunoSEQ multiplex PCR; TCRdb's version includes in-frame clones alone and lacks a portion of them. The profile covers tens of thousands of clones, with roughly 96% appearing a single time and 0.2% taken by the ten largest. The data originate from a study of technical replicates of blood from a few donors. Germline CDR1 reads MGHDK; CDR2 reads SYGVNS. CDR3 size: 13 residues. The V segment lost 7 bases and the J segment 6 bases; nucleotides outside the gene matches: 7. This TCR was recovered from a human donor in good health. The V call is TRBV25-1, the J call TRBJ2-7; 9 bases map to TRBD2. The sequenced material came from T cells isolated from PBMCs. The CDR3 nucleotides are TGTGCCAGCACTAGCGGGATTACATCCGAGCAGTACTTC. Its protein is CASTSGITSEQYF.